This TCR beta chain is drawn from a study of low-dose radiotherapy and immunotherapy resistance in tumors. Study-wide context: While receiving nivolumab 240 mg every two weeks, patients also received ipilimumab 1 mg/kg every six weeks, both intravenously. Aspirin was administered orally at 300 mg daily for four cycles, commencing on cycle 1 day 1. The study administered intravenous cyclophosphamide at 200 mg/m2 every two weeks, one day ahead of radiation and immunotherapy.

TRAV- and TRBV-specific primers, spanning alpha and beta chains, primed first-strand cDNA. TCRs were amplified for 20 to 25 PCR cycles with a constant-region primer and V-primer adapter. TCRdb recomputed calls from the reads with MiXCR, one row per CDR3 protein. The repertoire holds 80,000 or so distinct CDR3 sequences, with roughly 17% as singletons. Per germline, CDR1 KGHSH and CDR2 LQKENI. The CDR3 runs to 15 residues. V was cut by 2 bases and J by 2 bases, with 12 bases left in between. Time point described: after trial treatment. Treatment of the sample: LDRT plus nivolumab, ipilimumab, low-dose cyclophosphamide and aspirin (RACIN trial). Nivolumab, ipilimumab, aspirin, low-dose cyclophosphamide and low-dose radiotherapy were all administered to the donors.

The specimen was PBMCs, collected after low-dose radiotherapy plus immunotherapy. This chain links TRBV18 with TRBJ1-2, with D possibly being TRBD1 (6 bases). The origin of this receptor is a male donor with prostate cancer. The CDR3 DNA follows: TGTGCCAGCTCACCAGAGGGACAAATAAACTATGGCTACACCTTC. This translates into CASSPEGQINYGYTF.